This TCR beta chain was recorded in a study of T cell repertoires in cytomegalovirus infection. Study-wide background: CMV epitopes used comprised recently identified HLA-C-restricted ones and well-studied HLA-B-restricted ones. Both a matching HLA type and CMV infection were indicated by public TCR beta signatures.

TCRdb reprocessed the reads with MiXCR, giving one entry per CDR3 protein. This table has approximately 1,000,000 distinct CDR3 sequences, roughly 30% appearing once. Study-level findings and limits: It was HLA-C-restricted CMV-specific TCR beta clonotypes that dominated the response ex vivo. The study identified carriers of CMV plus the relevant HLA from cumulative public TCR beta family frequency.

This clonotype was detected only a few times. Its cognate antigen is unknown. The source is a human donor in good health (CMV status not recorded). Some clones in this sample may be carry-over from other donors' samples. The sample was cultured CD8+ T cells from PBMCs, taken from culture after CMV antigen stimulation.

CDR3 nucleotide sequence: TGTGCCCTCCAGGCGGGGTTACAAGAGACCCAGTACTTC. Protein product: CALQAGLQETQYF. V usage is TRBV7-9 and J usage is TRBJ2-5, with D maybe TRBD2 (6 bases). Germline-derived CDR1 and CDR2 are SEHNR and FQNEAQ (reference sequence). The germline V and J ends were trimmed by 11 bases and 2 bases, with 15 bases remaining between them. The CDR3 spans 13 residues.